Reported below is one T cell receptor (beta chain). What it binds is unknown. This entry belongs to a study of CD8 T cells in ankylosing spondylitis. Notes on the study in general: Both synovial fluid and blood in reactive arthritis had previously been reported to carry some motif variants. Typical of ankylosing spondylitis blood, it appeared, was a TCR beta motif of roughly eight highly homologous variants. Reportedly, significant enrichment of disease-linked clones occurred in matched ankylosing spondylitis synovial fluid.

Using its own MiXCR run on the 5' RACE reads, TCRdb lists one record per CDR3 protein. The repertoire includes about 700,000 distinct CDR3 sequences, under 20% of them detected once, and about 19% sits in the top ten. CDR1 and CDR2 (germline): LGHNA, YNFKEQ. The V end was cut by 2 bases, the J end by 8 bases, with 12 bases between. CDR3 size: 13 residues. This TCR came from a male donor with ankylosing spondylitis. Material for sequencing was blood, either unsorted or a sorted T cell fraction (not recorded which). V is TRBV4-2 and J is TRBJ1-1; D is ambiguous. Here the CDR3 DNA reads TGTGCCAGCAGCCAACGTGGGGTAGTAGAAGCTTTCTTT. Its translation is CASSQRGVVEAFF.